These 24 T cell receptor beta chains came from one sample sequenced in a study of tumor-infiltrating lymphocytes in primary liver carcinoma. With a constant-region primer, TCR beta cDNA was made from approximately 450 ng of total RNA. Three nested multiplex PCR rounds, a slightly modified ARM-PCR, produced the libraries for TCR beta. The opening two PCR rounds, ten to eleven cycles each, paired TRBV1-TRBV30 forward primers with a C-beta reverse primer. TCRdb used MiXCR to reprocess the multiplex PCR reads, holding one entry per CDR3 protein. The sample includes about 100,000 distinct CDR3 sequences, around 68% of them seen just once. From unsorted bulk tissue weighing roughly 19-32 mg, DNA and RNA were co-extracted. Sequencing was done on a sample of tumor-adjacent normal liver tissue. These TCRs come from a man aged 35-49 years with primary liver carcinoma and hepatitis B virus infection.

Points on this clonotype: Possible read error: a much larger clone is one base away. V and J are TRBV4-1 and TRBJ2-7, with D tentatively TRBD2 (5 bases). The germline V gene has CDR1 MGHRA and CDR2 YSYEKL. V lost 4 bases to trimming and J lost 5 bases, with 27 bases between them. This CDR3 is built from 18 residues. CDR3 nucleotides: TGCGCCAGCAGCCCCCCGTCCAGAAGGGCCGAGGGAGTGGACGAGCAGTACTTC. Amino acids: CASSPPSRRAEGVDEQYF.

As to this clonotype: The junction differs from germline at one of its ends, possibly a read error. This chain uses TRBV11-2 with TRBJ2-3; D tentatively fits TRBD1 or TRBD2 (6 bases each). The CDR3 totals 15 residues. Germline CDR1 reads SGHAT; CDR2 reads FQNNGV. The CDR3 protein is CTSSVQPGATDTQYF. DNA of the CDR3: TGTACCAGCAGCGTCCAGCCGGGGGCCACAGATACGCAGTATTTT.

With regard to this clonotype: Being one base from a much bigger clone, this may be a read error. The rearrangement links TRBV12-3 or TRBV12-4 to TRBJ2-6; D is undetermined. The CDR3 sequence is 15 residues long. The CDR3 sequence is CVSSFRRPGANVLTF. CDR3 nucleotides: TGTGTCAGCAGTTTCAGGAGACCTGGGGCCAACGTCCTGACTTTC.

The chain combines TRBV29-1 with TRBJ2-3; maybe TRBD2 (5 bases). Germline lookup yields CDR1 SQVTM and CDR2 ANQGSEA. The CDR3 is 12 amino acids. V was cut by 5 bases and J by 15 bases, with 21 bases left in between. The CDR3 DNA reads TGCAGCGTTACGGCTAGCACAGATACCCATTATTTT. This sequence encodes CSVTASTDTHYF.

Concerning this clonotype itself: This CDR3 fails to terminate in the conserved phenylalanine or tryptophan, so it likely reflects a read error. This chain links TRBV28 with TRBJ2-7, with D maybe TRBD2 (6 bases). The CDR3 loop spans 13 amino acids. CDR1 and CDR2 from the germline V gene are MDHEN and SYDVKM. V was pared by 5 bases and J by 4 bases, with 12 bases between. Here the CDR3 reads CASSLSAGYEQYL. The CDR3 DNA sequence: TGTGCCAGCAGTCTCTCGGCGGGATACGAGCAGTACCTC.

This clonotype has more than one count but fewer than ten. A read error may be the cause here, since a much bigger clone is one base away. The J gene is TRBJ2-3, the V gene TRBV10-3; weak D call: TRBD1 (5 bases). The CDR3 has 13 amino acids. Germline V CDR1 and CDR2: ENHRY, SYGVKD. The CDR3, as DNA: TGTGTCATCAGTCTTTCGACAGAAGATACGCAGTATTTT. Its protein is CVISLSTEDTQYF.

This clonotype was seen a single time. This chain joins TRBV11-1 and TRBJ2-7; 7 bases map to TRBD1. In germline, CDR1 is SGHAT, CDR2 FQDESV (reference sequence). The CDR3 spans 14 residues. Trimming took 9 bases from V and 5 from J; bases not matched to a gene: 13. CDR3 DNA: TGTGCCAGTAGCGCGAACAGGGGAGACCACGAGCAGTACTTC. Amino acids: CASSANRGDHEQYF.

Remarks on this clonotype: A clone one base away is much larger, so this may be a read error. The chain combines TRBV4-1 with TRBJ2-7, with D perhaps given as TRBD1 or TRBD2 (6 bases each). The CDR3 is 15 residues long. Trimming took off 0 bases at V and 7 bases at J, with 16 bases between the two ends. CDR1 and CDR2 (germline): MGHRA, YSYEKL. CDR3 bases: TGCGCCAGCAGCCAAGATCTGACTAGGGGGAGGGAGCAGTACTTC. Amino acids: CASSQDLTRGREQYF.

A note on this clonotype: Relative to the germline gene, one junction end is altered; a read error may explain this. CDR3 sequence: CASSSFPRLGSHEQYF. As DNA, the CDR3 is TGTGCCAGCAGCTCTTTCCCGAGACTAGGGTCCCACGAGCAATACTTC. The J gene is TRBJ2-7, the V gene TRBV11-2, with D tentatively TRBD2 (6 bases). This CDR3 is 16 amino acids long. Germline V lookup: CDR1 SGHAT, CDR2 FQNNGV.

This clonotype was observed many times. The CDR3 DNA reads as TGTGCCAGCAGCTTAGTGGCTAGCGGGAGCCCGAACTCCTACAATGAGCAGTTCTTC. This sequence encodes CASSLVASGSPNSYNEQFF. The chain links TRBV7-8 to TRBJ2-1, with 10 bases aligning to TRBD2. Trimming cost V 1 base and J 0 bases; bases outside gene matches: 9. The CDR3 extends over 19 amino acids. CDR1 is SGHVS, CDR2 FQNEAQ, per germline.

About this clonotype itself: The junction differs from germline at one of its ends, possibly a read error. V and J are TRBV6-5 and TRBJ2-6, with 8 bases fitting TRBD1. There are 18 residues in the CDR3. CDR1 MNHEY and CDR2 SVGAGI come from the germline V gene. CDR3 sequence: CASSLWTGMKVGANVLTF. CDR3 DNA: TGCGCCAGCAGTCTTTGGACAGGGATGAAAGTTGGGGCCAACGTTCTGACTTTC.

Of note for this clonotype: A much larger clone lies a single base off, so this may be a read error. The rearrangement uses TRBV6-2 or TRBV6-3 and TRBJ2-3; possibly TRBD2 for D (6 bases). Germline V lookup: CDR1 MNHEY, CDR2 SVGEGT. This CDR3 is 16 amino acids long. Trimming took off 0 bases at V and 0 bases at J, with 10 bases between the two ends. CDR3 sequence: CASSYSPSDSTDTQYF. CDR3 DNA: TGTGCCAGCAGTTACTCTCCTAGCGATAGCACAGATACGCAGTATTTT.

The sample holds one count of this clonotype. A much larger clone differs by one base, so this may be a read error. The chain is built from TRBV6-2 or TRBV6-3 and TRBJ2-4; D perhaps matches TRBD2 (6 bases). The CDR3 is made up of 17 amino acids. Germline-derived CDR1 and CDR2 are MNHEY and SVGEGT. Deletions cut 2 bases from V and 2 bases from J, with 16 bases between. This chain's CDR3 is CASSYTVSRGTKNIQYF. The DNA for the CDR3 is TGTGCCAGCAGTTACACGGTCTCCCGGGGGACCAAAAACATTCAGTACTTC.

This clonotype showed up just a few times. A much larger clone differs from this one at a single base, so this may be a read error. This chain uses TRBV29-1 with TRBJ2-6; the D gene could be TRBD1 or TRBD2 (5 bases each). The CDR3 is 14 amino acids. Germline CDR1 SQVTM, CDR2 ANQGSEA. In nucleotides, the CDR3 is TGCAGCGTAGCAGGGAGCTCTGGGGCCGACGTCCTGACTTTC. Protein sequence: CSVAGSSGADVLTF.

This chain connects TRBV7-9 to TRBJ1-1; TRBD1 matches 9 bases. Trimming removed 3 bases from V and 8 bases from J; junction bases left unmatched: 1. From germline, CDR1 is SEHNR and CDR2 FQNEAQ (reference sequence). CDR3 size: 12 residues. The CDR3 DNA is TGTGCCAGCAGCTTGGACAGGGGCGAAGCTTTCTTT. This encodes CASSLDRGEAFF.

V and J are TRBV11-2 and TRBJ2-7; D may be TRBD1 (6 bases). Germline values: CDR1 SGHAT, CDR2 FQNNGV. V lost 2 bases and J 3 bases, leaving 11 bases between the germline ends. The length of the CDR3 is 14 residues. CDR3 bases: TGTGCCAGCAGCTTAAAGGGACACATCTACGAGCAGTACTTC. It codes for CASSLKGHIYEQYF.

With regard to this clonotype: At one of its ends the junction is not consistent with the germline gene, which may arise from a read error. The gene calls are TRBV11-2 and TRBJ2-5; tentatively, D is TRBD2 (6 bases). The CDR3 loop spans 16 amino acids. Germline CDR1 reads SGHAT; CDR2 reads FQNNGV. The CDR3 nucleotides read TGTGACAACAGATCCTGGGACTCGGCCCACCAGGAGACCCAGTACTTC. This gives the protein CDNRSWDSAHQETQYF.

This clonotype was found many times. The chain carries TRBV30 and TRBJ1-4; the D is unclear. CDR3 size: 13 residues. V was clipped by 3 bases and J by 6 bases, with 11 bases between them. CDR1 is GTSNPN, CDR2 SVGIG, per germline (reference sequence). The CDR3 DNA sequence: TGTGCCTGGAGAAAGAGTGGGGATGAAAAACTGTTTTTT. This gives the protein CAWRKSGDEKLFF.

This clonotype is labeled large. The chain carries TRBV6-5 and TRBJ2-3; D is perhaps TRBD1 or TRBD2 (5 bases each). The CDR3 contains 14 residues. Between the trimmed V and J ends, which lost 4 bases and 1 base, there was a span of 9 bases. Germline V lookup: CDR1 MNHEY, CDR2 SVGAGI. The CDR3 region has the DNA TGTGCCAGCAGTTGGGACGGACGCACAGATACGCAGTATTTT. The encoded protein is CASSWDGRTDTQYF.

Note on this clonotype: This could be a read error, since a much larger clone is one nucleotide away. CDR3 bases: TGTGTCAGCAGCTTGGGAGCGCAGGGGCAGAACACTGAAGCTTTCTTT. It translates to CVSSLGAQGQNTEAFF. The chain couples TRBV5-4 to TRBJ1-1; tentatively, D is TRBD1 (6 bases). Germline CDR1 and CDR2: SGHNT and YYREEE (reference sequence). This CDR3 comprises 16 residues.

Concerning this clonotype: A read error may explain this, as a much larger clone is one base away. The chain couples TRBV29-1 to TRBJ2-1, with 7 bases identical to TRBD1. The CDR3 is 12 residues long. Per the germline V gene, CDR1 is SQVTM and CDR2 is ANQGSEA. CDR3: CSVVKQGNVQLF. The CDR3 coding sequence is TGCAGCGTTGTTAAACAGGGGAATGTGCAGCTCTTC.

This clonotype has just a few counts. A read error may be the cause here, since a much bigger clone is one base away. DNA of the CDR3: TGCAGCGCTGACGGTAGTTACACTGAAGCTTTCTTT. Translated, it gives CSADGSYTEAFF. V is TRBV29-1 and J is TRBJ1-1; D unresolved. CDR3 length equals 12 residues. V dropped 7 bases and J dropped 3 bases, with 12 bases sitting between them. Germline V gene lookup returns CDR1 SQVTM and CDR2 ANQGSEA.

In its sample, this clonotype was seen many times. The rearrangement uses TRBV12-3 or TRBV12-4 and TRBJ2-5, with 10 bases fitting TRBD2. This CDR3 is 17 amino acids long. The junction had 10 bases not matched to a gene; V was cut back by 5 bases and J by 1 base. As DNA, the CDR3 is TGTGCCAGCAGTCGACGACTAGCGGGCCTCCTCCAAGAGACCCAGTACTTC. Translated: CASSRRLAGLLQETQYF.

With regard to this clonotype: The missing conserved phenylalanine or tryptophan at the end of this CDR3 makes a read error likely. The rearrangement joins TRBV6-2 or TRBV6-3 to TRBJ2-3; perhaps TRBD2 as D (6 bases). Germline assignment: CDR1 MNHEY and CDR2 SVGEGT. CDR3 size: 12 residues. Trimming left V 5 bases short and J 12 bases short, with 15 bases between. The CDR3 here is CASSTVGSDQYL. The CDR3 DNA reads as TGTGCCAGCAGTACCGTCGGGAGTGATCAGTATTTA.